The 6 T cell receptor beta chains below were found in one sample sequenced in a study of cytomegalovirus exposure and HLA in healthy donors. The PCR had 60 Vbeta and 13 Jbeta primers. The assay was immunoSEQ multiplex PCR, and TCRdb's table has in-frame clones only and misses some. The table lists 60,000 to 70,000 clones, about 73% of them singletons, with approximately 11% in the top ten. The sequenced sample was PBMCs. The receptors were sampled from a woman aged 30 to 39 in good health and CMV-seronegative.

The chain uses TRBV28 and TRBJ2-7, with TRBD1 identical over 8 bases. The CDR3 is 13 residues long. Germline V gene lookup returns CDR1 MDHEN and CDR2 SYDVKM. Losses at the gene ends were 10 bases for V and 0 bases for J; bases not matched to a gene: 5. The CDR3 DNA is TGTGCCAACTCCGGGACAGGCTCCTACGAGCAGTACTTC. Amino acid sequence: CANSGTGSYEQYF.

The rearrangement joins TRBV29-1 to TRBJ1-1, with 7 bases matching TRBD1. The CDR3 covers 12 residues. V was pared by 3 bases and J by 12 bases, with 10 bases of the junction left unmatched. Germline lookup yields CDR1 SQVTM and CDR2 ANQGSEA. The CDR3 reads CSVEEGASLTFF. The CDR3 DNA follows: TGCAGCGTTGAGGAGGGGGCATCTCTCACTTTCTTT. The entire variable domain, with the rest obtained from reference TRBV29-1 and TRBJ1-1, is as follows: SAVISQKPSRDICQRGTSLTIQCQVDSQVTMMFWYRQQPGQSLTLIATANQGSEATYESGFVIDKFPISRPNLTFSTLTVSNMSPEDSSIYLCSVEEGASLTFFGQGTRLTVV.

The rearrangement uses TRBV5-1 and TRBJ2-1; 8 bases match TRBD1. The CDR3 covers 15 residues. The ends lost 0 bases at V and 4 bases at J; junction bases unmatched: 3. Germline-derived CDR1 and CDR2 are SGHRS and YFSETQ. In nucleotides, the CDR3 is TGCGCCAGCAGCTTGGAAGGACAGGGTTACAATGAGCAGTTCTTC. Residues: CASSLEGQGYNEQFF.

The rearrangement uses TRBV7-8 and TRBJ1-1; no firm D call. Trimming shortened V by 0 bases and J by 7 bases, and 6 bases separated the two germline ends. The germline CDR1 and CDR2 sequences are SGHVS and FQNEAQ. The CDR3 is 12 amino acids. The DNA of the CDR3 is TGTGCCAGCAGCTTAGCGTCCGGTGAAGCTTTCTTT. Encoded protein: CASSLASGEAFF.

This clone was found a few times. The rearrangement joins TRBV6-1 to TRBJ1-1; 7 bases map to TRBD1. V was pared by 9 bases and J by 4 bases, with 11 bases of the junction left unmatched. Germline CDR1 MNHNS, CDR2 SASEGT. The CDR3 spans 14 residues. CDR3 in amino acids: CASLDRQGTTEAFF. The CDR3, as DNA: TGTGCCAGTTTGGACAGGCAAGGGACCACTGAAGCTTTCTTT.

CDR3 nucleotide sequence: TGTGCCAGCAGACCCCCGGGACAGAGTAATTCACCCCTCCACTTT. The encoded protein is CASRPPGQSNSPLHF. The chain links TRBV6-5 to TRBJ1-6; the match to TRBD1 covers 7 bases. This CDR3 is 15 amino acids long. Germline assignment: CDR1 MNHEY and CDR2 SVGAGI. V trimming: 6 bases; J trimming: 6 bases; junction bases outside the gene matches: 8.